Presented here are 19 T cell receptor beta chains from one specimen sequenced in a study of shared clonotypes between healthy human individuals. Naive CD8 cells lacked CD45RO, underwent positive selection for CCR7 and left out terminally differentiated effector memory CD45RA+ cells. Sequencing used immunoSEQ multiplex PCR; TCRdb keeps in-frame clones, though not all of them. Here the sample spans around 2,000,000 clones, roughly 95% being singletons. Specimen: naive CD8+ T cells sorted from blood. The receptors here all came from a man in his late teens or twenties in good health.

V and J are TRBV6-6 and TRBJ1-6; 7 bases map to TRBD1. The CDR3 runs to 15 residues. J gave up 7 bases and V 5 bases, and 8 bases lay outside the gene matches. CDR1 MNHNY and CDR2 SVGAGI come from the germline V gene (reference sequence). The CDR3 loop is CASSRPGTENSPLHF. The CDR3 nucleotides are TGTGCCAGCAGTCGTCCCGGGACAGAGAATTCACCCCTCCACTTT.

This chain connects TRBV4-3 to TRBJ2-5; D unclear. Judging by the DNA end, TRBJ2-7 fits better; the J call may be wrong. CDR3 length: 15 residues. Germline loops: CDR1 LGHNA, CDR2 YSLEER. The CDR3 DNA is TGCGCCAGCAGCCAAGAATGGACGGCTTCCTACGAGCAGTACTTC. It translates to CASSQEWTASYEQYF.

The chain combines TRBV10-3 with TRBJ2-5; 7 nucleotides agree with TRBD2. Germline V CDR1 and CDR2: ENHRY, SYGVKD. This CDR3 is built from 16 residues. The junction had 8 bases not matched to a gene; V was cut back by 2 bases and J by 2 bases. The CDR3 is CAISEVVNSGQETQYF. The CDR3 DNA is TGTGCCATCAGTGAGGTCGTAAATAGCGGGCAAGAGACCCAGTACTTC.

The CDR3 DNA reads as TGTGCCAGCAGTAACTCCCAGGGCGGCTATGGCTACACCTTC. Its protein is CASSNSQGGYGYTF. This chain joins TRBV6-1 and TRBJ1-2, with a weak D call TRBD1 (5 bases). V lost 5 bases and J lost 4, with 14 bases in between. This CDR3 is 14 amino acids long. Germline V gene sequence: CDR1 MNHNS, CDR2 SASEGT.

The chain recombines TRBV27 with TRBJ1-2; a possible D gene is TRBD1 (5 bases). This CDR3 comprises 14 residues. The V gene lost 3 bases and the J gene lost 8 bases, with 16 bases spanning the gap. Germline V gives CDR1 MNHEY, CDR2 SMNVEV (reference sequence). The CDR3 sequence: CASSFVAGRGGYTF. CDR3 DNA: TGTGCCAGCAGTTTCGTGGCAGGGCGTGGGGGCTACACCTTC.

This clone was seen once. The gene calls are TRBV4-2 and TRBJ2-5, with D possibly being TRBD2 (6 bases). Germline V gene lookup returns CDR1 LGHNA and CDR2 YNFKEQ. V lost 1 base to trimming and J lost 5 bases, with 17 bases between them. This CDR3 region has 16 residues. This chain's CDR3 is CASSQAPSAGWETQYF. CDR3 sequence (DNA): TGTGCCAGCAGCCAAGCCCCCTCGGCGGGGTGGGAGACCCAGTACTTC.

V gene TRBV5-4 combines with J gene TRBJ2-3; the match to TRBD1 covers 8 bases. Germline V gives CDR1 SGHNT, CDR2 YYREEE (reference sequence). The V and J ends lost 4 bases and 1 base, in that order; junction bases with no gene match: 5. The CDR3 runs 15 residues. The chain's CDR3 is CASSQGTGGTDTQYF. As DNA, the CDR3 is TGTGCCAGCAGCCAGGGGACAGGCGGCACAGATACGCAGTATTTT.

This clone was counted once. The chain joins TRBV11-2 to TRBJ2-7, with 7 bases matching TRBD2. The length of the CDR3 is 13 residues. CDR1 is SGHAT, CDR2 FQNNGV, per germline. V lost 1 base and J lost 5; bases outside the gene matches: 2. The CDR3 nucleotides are TGTGCCAGCAGCTTAGCGACTAGCCACGAGCAGTACTTC. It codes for CASSLATSHEQYF.

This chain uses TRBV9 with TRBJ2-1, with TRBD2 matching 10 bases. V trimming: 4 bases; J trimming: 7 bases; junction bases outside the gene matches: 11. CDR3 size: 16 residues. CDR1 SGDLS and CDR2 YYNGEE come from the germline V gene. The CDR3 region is CASSSLSGGLQNEQFF. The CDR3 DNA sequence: TGTGCCAGCAGCTCCCTTAGCGGGGGGCTCCAAAATGAGCAGTTCTTC.

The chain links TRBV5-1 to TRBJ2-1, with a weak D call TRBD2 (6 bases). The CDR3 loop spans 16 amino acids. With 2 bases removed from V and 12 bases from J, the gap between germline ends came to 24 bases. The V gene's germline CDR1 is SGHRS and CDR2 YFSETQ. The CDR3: CASSFDYQAGVSGQFF. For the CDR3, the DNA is TGCGCCAGCAGCTTCGACTACCAAGCCGGGGTTAGCGGGCAGTTCTTC. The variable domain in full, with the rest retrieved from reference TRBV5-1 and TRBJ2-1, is KAGVTQTPRYLIKTRGQQVTLSCSPISGHRSVSWYQQTPGQGLQFLFEYFSETQRNKGNFPGRFSGRQFSNSRSEMNVSTLELGDSALYLCASSFDYQAGVSGQFFGPGTRLTVL.

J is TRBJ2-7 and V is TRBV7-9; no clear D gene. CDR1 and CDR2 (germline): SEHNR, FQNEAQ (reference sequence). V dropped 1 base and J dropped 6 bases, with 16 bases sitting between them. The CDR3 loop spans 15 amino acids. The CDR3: CASSLGDSRGAEQYF. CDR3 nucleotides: TGTGCCAGCAGCTTAGGGGATAGCCGAGGCGCCGAGCAGTACTTC.

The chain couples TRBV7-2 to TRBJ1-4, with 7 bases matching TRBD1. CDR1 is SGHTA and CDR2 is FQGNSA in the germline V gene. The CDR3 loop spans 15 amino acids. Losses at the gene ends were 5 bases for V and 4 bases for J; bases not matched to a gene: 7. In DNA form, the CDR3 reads TGTGCCAGCAGCCCTGGGACAGCTGATAATGAAAAACTGTTTTTT. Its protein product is CASSPGTADNEKLFF.

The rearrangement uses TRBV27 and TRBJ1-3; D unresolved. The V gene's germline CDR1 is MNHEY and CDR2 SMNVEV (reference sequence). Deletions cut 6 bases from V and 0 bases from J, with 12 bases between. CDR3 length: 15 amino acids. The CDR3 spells CASRPGASSGNTIYF. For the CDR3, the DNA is TGTGCCAGCAGGCCGGGAGCCAGCTCTGGAAACACCATATATTTT.

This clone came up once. CDR3 sequence reads: CASSLGGSHTDTQYF. The CDR3 DNA is TGTGCCAGCAGCTTAGGAGGTTCGCACACAGATACGCAGTATTTT. This rearrangement joins TRBV7-9 to TRBJ2-3; no clear D gene. The germline V gene encodes CDR1 SEHNR and CDR2 FQNEAQ (reference sequence). Trimming removed 1 base from V and 2 bases from J, with 10 bases in between. The CDR3 consists of 15 residues.

The CDR3 loop is CASSPSGGSGNTIYF. The CDR3 DNA follows: TGTGCCAGCAGCCCGTCGGGGGGTTCCGGAAACACCATATATTTT. The chain couples TRBV9 to TRBJ1-3; a possible D gene is TRBD1 (5 bases). The CDR3 extends over 15 amino acids. CDR1 SGDLS and CDR2 YYNGEE come from the germline V gene. Trimming removed 4 bases from V and 4 bases from J, with 15 bases in between.

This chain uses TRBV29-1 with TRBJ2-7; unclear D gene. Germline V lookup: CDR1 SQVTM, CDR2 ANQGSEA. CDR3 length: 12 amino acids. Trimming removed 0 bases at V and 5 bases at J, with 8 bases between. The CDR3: CSVEEGSHEQYF. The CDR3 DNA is TGCAGCGTTGAAGAAGGCTCGCACGAGCAGTACTTC.

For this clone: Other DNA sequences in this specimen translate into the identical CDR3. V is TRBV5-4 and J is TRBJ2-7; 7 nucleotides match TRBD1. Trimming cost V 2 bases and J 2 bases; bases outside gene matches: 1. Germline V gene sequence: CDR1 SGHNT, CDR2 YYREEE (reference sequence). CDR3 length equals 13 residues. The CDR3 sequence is CASSFGTAYEQYF. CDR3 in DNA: TGTGCCAGCAGCTTCGGGACAGCCTACGAGCAGTACTTC.

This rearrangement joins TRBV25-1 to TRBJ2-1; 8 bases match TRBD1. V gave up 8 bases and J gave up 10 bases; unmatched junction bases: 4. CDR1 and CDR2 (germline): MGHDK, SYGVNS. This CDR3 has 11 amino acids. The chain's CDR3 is CASQQGGEQFF. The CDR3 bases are TGTGCCAGCCAACAGGGGGGAGAGCAGTTCTTC. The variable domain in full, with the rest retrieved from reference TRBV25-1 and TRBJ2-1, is EADIYQTPRYLVIGTGKKITLECSQTMGHDKMYWYQQDPGMELHLIHYSYGVNSTEKGDLSSESTVSRIRTEHFPLTLESARPSHTSQYLCASQQGGEQFFGPGTRLTVL.

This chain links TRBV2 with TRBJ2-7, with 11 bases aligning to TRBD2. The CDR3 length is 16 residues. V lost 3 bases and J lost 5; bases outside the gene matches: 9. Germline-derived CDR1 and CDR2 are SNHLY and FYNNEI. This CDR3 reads CASSDGMSGLADEQYF. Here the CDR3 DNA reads TGTGCCAGCAGTGACGGGATGTCGGGACTAGCGGACGAGCAGTACTTC.